This T cell receptor beta chain was sequenced for a study of T cell clones after liver transplantation. For the study at large: Post-transplant blood was tracked for graft-donor-reactive T cell clones identified in a pre-transplant mixed lymphocyte reaction.

Germline-derived CDR1 and CDR2 are MDHEN and SYDVKM. CDR3 length: 15 amino acids. V was trimmed by 7 bases and J by 6 bases, leaving 18 bases between them. Assay: immunoSEQ multiplex PCR; the TCRdb copy retains only in-frame clones and omits some. The sample includes over a thousand clones, roughly two fifths of them seen just once. Study-wide findings and caveats: The donor-reactive repertoire was only partly measurable in a couple of subjects, lacking donor cells.

Sequencing of dividing CFSE-low cells from the MLR defined alloreactive TCRbeta sequences. Pre-transplant recipient cells met graft donor PBMCs, splenocytes, lymph-node cells, or third-party PBMCs. Notes on this clone: What it recognizes is unknown.

Specimen: CD4+ T cells from cultured PBMCs. This sequence was found in a human patient who received a liver transplant. Part of the T cell pool may stem from the graft donor. The chain combines TRBV28 with TRBJ2-2; D is perhaps TRBD2 (7 bases). CDR3 nucleotide sequence: TGTGCCAGCACTCAAGGGGGGGGCGCCGCCGGGGAGCTGTTTTTT. Its protein product is CASTQGGGAAGELFF.